This TCR beta chain is drawn from a study of T cells in Graves' hyperthyroidism and ophthalmopathy. Study context: Peripheral blood was collected at initial diagnosis, before any treatment.

Regions amplified from RNA transcripts were the TCR beta CDR3 regions. TCR CDR3 underwent first-round RT-PCR with the HTBI primer set. MiXCR, run by TCRdb on the multiplex PCR reads, gives a single entry per CDR3 protein. The sample has 700,000 to 850,000 distinct CDR3 sequences; around 40% are singletons. Germline CDR1 and CDR2: SEHNR and FQNEAQ (reference sequence). This CDR3 is built from 13 residues. Worth noting for this clonotype: Its antigen is unidentified. It may be a read error: a sequence one base away is much more abundant.

Overall study results and limits: Most thyroid clonotypes expanded above 0.001 appeared in blood too.

The V call is TRBV7-9, the J call TRBJ1-1; D gene unclear. Material: blood. The TCR originated in a woman aged 40 to 55 with Graves' hyperthyroidism. CDR3: CASSSQGPSEALF. DNA for the CDR3: TGTGCCAGCAGCTCCCAAGGGCCTTCTGAAGCTCTCTTT.